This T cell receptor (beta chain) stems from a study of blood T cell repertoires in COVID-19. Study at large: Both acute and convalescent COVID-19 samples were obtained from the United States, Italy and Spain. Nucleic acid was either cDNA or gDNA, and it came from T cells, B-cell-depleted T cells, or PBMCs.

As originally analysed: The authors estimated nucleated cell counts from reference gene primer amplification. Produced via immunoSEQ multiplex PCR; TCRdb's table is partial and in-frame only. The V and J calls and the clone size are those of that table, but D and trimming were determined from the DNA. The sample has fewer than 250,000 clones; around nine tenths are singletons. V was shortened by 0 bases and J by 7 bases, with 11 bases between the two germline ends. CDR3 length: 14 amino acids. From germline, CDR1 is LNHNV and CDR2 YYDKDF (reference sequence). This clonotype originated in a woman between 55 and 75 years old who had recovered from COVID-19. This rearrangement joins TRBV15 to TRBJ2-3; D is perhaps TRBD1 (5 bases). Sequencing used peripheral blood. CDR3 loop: CATSRERSGNTQYF. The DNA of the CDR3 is TGTGCCACCAGCAGAGAAAGGTCAGGGAATACGCAGTATTTT.